The entry below gives a single TCR beta chain sequence along with its context. The sample comes from a study of CD8+ T cells in alopecia areata. Study information: Tofacitinib therapy took 6 to 18 months; 6 months off drug came after.

This CDR3 has 14 residues. The germline V gene encodes CDR1 SGHTA and CDR2 FQGNSA. With 3 bases clipped from V and 10 bases from J, the junction kept 7 bases outside the gene matches. Extracted RNA was reverse transcribed into cDNA, the sequencing template. Using immunoSEQ multiplex PCR, the repertoire was profiled, and TCRdb retains in-frame clones only, with some absent. The data contain around 200,000 clones, approximately 60% of them singletons. Treatment noted: oral pan-JAK inhibitor, 5-10 mg twice daily. The origin of this receptor is a human donor with alopecia areata. Specimen: CD4+ T cells sorted from blood, collected at week 4, from a patient treated with tofacitinib. J is TRBJ2-1 and V is TRBV7-2; 9 bases agree with TRBD1. Here the CDR3 DNA reads TGTGCCAGCAGCTTGGGACAGGGATTGCGGGAGCAGTTCTTC. Protein: CASSLGQGLREQFF.